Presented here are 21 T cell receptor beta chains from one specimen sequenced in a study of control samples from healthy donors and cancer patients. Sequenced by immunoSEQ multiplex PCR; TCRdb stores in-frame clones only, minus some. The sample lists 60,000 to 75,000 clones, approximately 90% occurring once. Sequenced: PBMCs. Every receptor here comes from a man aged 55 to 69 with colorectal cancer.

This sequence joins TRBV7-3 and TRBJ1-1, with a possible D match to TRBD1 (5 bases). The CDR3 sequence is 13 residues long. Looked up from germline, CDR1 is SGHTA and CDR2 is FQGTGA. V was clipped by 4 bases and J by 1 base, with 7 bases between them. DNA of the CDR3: TGTGCCAGCAGCTCCGACAGGAACACTGAAGCTTTCTTT. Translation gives CASSSDRNTEAFF.

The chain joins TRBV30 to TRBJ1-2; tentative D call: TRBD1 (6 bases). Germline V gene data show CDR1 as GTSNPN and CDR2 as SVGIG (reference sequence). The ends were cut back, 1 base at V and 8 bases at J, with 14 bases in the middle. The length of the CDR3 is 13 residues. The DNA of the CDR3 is TGTGCCTGGAGTGCCTCCACAGGGCGAGGCTACACCTTC. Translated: CAWSASTGRGYTF.

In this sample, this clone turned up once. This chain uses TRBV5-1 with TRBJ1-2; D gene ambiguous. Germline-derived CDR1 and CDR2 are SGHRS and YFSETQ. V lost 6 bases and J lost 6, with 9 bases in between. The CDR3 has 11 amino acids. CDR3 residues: CASKIGDGYTF. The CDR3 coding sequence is TGCGCCAGCAAAATTGGCGATGGCTACACCTTC.

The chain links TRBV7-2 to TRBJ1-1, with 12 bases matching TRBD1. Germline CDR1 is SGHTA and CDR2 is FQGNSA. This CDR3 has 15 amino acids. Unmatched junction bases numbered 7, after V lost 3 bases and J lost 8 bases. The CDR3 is CASSLVGQGAPEAFF. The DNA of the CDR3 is TGTGCCAGCAGCTTGGTGGGACAGGGGGCGCCCGAAGCTTTCTTT. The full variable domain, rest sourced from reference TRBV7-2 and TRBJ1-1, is GAGVSQSPSNKVTEKGKDVELRCDPISGHTALYWYRQSLGQGLEFLIYFQGNSAPDKSGLPSDRFSAERTGGSVSTLTIQRTQQEDSAVYLCASSLVGQGAPEAFFGQGTRLTVV.

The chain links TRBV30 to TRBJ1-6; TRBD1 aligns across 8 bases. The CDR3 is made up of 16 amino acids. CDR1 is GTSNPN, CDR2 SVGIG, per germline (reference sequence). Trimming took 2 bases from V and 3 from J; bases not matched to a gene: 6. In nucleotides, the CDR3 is TGTGCCTGGAGTCGACAGGGGACGAACTATAATTCACCCCTCCACTTT. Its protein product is CAWSRQGTNYNSPLHF.

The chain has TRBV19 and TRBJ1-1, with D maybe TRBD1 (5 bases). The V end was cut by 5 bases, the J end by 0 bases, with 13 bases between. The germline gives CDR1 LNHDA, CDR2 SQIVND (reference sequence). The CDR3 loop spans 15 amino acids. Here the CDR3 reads CASSPGGELNTEAFF. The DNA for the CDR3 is TGTGCCAGTAGTCCGGGGGGAGAATTGAACACTGAAGCTTTCTTT. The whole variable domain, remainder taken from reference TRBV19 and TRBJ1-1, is DGGITQSPKYLFRKEGQNVTLSCEQNLNHDAMYWYRQDPGQGLRLIYYSQIVNDFQKGDIAEGYSVSREKKESFPLTVTSAQKNPTAFYLCASSPGGELNTEAFFGQGTRLTVV.

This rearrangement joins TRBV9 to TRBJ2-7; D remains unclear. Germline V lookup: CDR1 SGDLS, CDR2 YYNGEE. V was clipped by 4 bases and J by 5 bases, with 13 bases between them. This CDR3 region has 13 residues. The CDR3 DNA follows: TGTGCCAGCAGCCTAGGGTTTTGGGACGAGCAGTACTTC. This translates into CASSLGFWDEQYF. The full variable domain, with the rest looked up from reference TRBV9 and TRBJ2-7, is DSGVTQTPKHLITATGQRVTLRCSPRSGDLSVYWYQQSLDQGLQFLIQYYNGEERAKGNILERFSAQQFPDLHSELNLSSLELGDSALYFCASSLGFWDEQYFGPGTRLTVT.

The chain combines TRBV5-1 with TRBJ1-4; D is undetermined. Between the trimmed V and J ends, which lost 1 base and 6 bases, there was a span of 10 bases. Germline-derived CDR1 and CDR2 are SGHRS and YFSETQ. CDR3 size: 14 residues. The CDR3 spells CASSLTAFDEKLFF. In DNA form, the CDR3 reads TGCGCCAGCAGCTTGACGGCGTTCGATGAAAAACTGTTTTTT.

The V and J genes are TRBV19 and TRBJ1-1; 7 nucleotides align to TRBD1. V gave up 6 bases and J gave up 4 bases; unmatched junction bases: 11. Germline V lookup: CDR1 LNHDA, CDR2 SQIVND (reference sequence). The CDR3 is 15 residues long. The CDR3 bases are TGTGCCAGTAGCCGGACAGGTGGATACACCACTGAAGCTTTCTTT. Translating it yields CASSRTGGYTTEAFF.

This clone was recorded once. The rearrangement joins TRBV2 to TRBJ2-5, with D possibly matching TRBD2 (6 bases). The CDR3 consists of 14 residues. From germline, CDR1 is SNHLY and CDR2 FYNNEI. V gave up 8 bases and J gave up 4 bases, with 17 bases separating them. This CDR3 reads CASEAGPAGETQYF. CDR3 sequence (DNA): TGTGCCAGCGAGGCAGGGCCAGCGGGAGAGACCCAGTACTTC.

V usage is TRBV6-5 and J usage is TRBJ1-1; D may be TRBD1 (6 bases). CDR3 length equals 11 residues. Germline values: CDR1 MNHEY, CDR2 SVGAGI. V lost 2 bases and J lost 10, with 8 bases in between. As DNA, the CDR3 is TGTGCCAGCAGTTACAGAGGGGGAGCTTTCTTT. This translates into CASSYRGGAFF.

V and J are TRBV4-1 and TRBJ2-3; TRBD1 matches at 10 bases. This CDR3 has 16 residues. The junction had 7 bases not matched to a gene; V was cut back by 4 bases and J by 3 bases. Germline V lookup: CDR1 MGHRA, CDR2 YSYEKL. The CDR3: CASSPGRTGGTDTQYF. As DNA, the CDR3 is TGCGCCAGCAGCCCAGGGCGGACAGGGGGGACAGATACGCAGTATTTT.

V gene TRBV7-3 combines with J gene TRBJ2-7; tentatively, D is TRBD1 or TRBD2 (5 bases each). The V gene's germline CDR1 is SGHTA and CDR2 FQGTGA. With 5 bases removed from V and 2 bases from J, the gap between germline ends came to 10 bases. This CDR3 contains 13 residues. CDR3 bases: TGTGCCAGCAGCGGGACGGAGACCTACGAGCAGTACTTC. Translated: CASSGTETYEQYF.

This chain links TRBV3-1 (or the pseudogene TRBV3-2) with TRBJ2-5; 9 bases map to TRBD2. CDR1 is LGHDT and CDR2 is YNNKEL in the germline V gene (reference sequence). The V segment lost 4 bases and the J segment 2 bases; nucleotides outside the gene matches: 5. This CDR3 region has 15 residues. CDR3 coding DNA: TGTGCCAGCAGCCCTAGGACTAGCGAACAAGAGACCCAGTACTTC. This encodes CASSPRTSEQETQYF.

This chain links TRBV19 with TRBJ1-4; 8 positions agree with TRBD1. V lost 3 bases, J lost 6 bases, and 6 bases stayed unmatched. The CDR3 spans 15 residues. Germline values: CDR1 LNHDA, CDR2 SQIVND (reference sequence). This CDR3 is CASSMPRGRDEKLFF. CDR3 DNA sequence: TGTGCCAGTAGTATGCCCAGGGGGCGCGATGAAAAACTGTTTTTT. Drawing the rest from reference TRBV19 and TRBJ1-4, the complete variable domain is DGGITQSPKYLFRKEGQNVTLSCEQNLNHDAMYWYRQDPGQGLRLIYYSQIVNDFQKGDIAEGYSVSREKKESFPLTVTSAQKNPTAFYLCASSMPRGRDEKLFFGSGTQLSVL.

The CDR3 sequence: CASSQGLRGRTEAFF. The CDR3 DNA is TGTGCCAGCAGCCAAGGACTCAGGGGCCGGACTGAAGCTTTCTTT. The rearrangement uses TRBV14 and TRBJ1-1; possibly TRBD1 for D (6 bases). Germline CDR1 is SGHDN and CDR2 is FVKESK. V shed 1 base and J shed 5 bases, with 14 bases lying between them. The CDR3 has 15 residues. Full variable domain (remainder filled in from reference TRBV14 and TRBJ1-1): EAGVTQFPSHSVIEKGQTVTLRCDPISGHDNLYWYRRVMGKEIKFLLHFVKESKQDESGMPNNRFLAERTGGTYSTLKVQPAELEDSGVYFCASSQGLRGRTEAFFGQGTRLTVV.

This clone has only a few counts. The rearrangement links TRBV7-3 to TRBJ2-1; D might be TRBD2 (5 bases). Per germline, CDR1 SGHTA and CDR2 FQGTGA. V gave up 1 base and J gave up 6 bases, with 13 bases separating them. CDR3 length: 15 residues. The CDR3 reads CASSLSWGVSNEQFF. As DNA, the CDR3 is TGTGCCAGCAGCTTAAGCTGGGGAGTGAGCAATGAGCAGTTCTTC.

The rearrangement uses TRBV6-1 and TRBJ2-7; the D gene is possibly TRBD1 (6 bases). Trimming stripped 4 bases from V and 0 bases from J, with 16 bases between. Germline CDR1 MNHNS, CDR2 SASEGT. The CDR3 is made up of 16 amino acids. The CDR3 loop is CASSVDRDTLSYEQYF. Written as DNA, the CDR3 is TGTGCCAGCAGTGTAGACCGGGACACCCTCTCCTACGAGCAGTACTTC.

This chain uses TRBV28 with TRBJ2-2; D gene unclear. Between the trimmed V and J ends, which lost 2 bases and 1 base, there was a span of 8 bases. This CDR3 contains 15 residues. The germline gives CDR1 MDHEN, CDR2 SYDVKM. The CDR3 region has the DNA TGTGCCAGCAGTTTAGTGTCAGTGAACACCGGGGAGCTGTTTTTT. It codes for CASSLVSVNTGELFF.

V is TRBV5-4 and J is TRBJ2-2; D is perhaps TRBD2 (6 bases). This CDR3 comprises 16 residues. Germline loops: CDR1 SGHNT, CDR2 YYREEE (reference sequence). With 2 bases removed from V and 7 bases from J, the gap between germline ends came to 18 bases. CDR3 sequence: CASSFRSGAVGGELFF. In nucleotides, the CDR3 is TGTGCCAGCAGCTTCCGTAGCGGCGCCGTCGGCGGGGAGCTGTTTTTT.

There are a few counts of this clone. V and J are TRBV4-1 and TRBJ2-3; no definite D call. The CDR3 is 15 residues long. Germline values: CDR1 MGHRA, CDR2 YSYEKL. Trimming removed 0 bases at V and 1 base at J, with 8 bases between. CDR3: CASSQEGGGTDTQYF. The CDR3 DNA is TGCGCCAGCAGCCAAGAAGGCGGTGGCACAGATACGCAGTATTTT.